There are many counts of the clone carrying this T cell receptor beta chain. Profiling relied on immunoSEQ multiplex PCR, and the TCRdb table lists in-frame clones only, not all of them. The sample consists of tens of thousands of clones, over 60% of them appearing once. The V gene end was trimmed by 8 bases and the J gene end by 3 bases; junction bases not matched to a gene: 2. The germline V gene has CDR1 SGDLS and CDR2 YYNGEE. The length of the CDR3 is 13 residues. This entry belongs to a study of T cell clones after liver transplantation. Background on the study: Tolerance: complete withdrawal held at least one year, liver enzymes staying within twice normal.

The input for sequencing was CD4+ T cells from blood, taken at the 22-month timepoint. This TCR was recovered from a human patient who received a liver transplant. Among the T cells, some may be from the graft donor. The chain carries TRBV9 and TRBJ2-5; TRBD1 matches 12 bases. CDR3 sequence (DNA): TGTGCCAGTGGGACAGGGGGCGAAGAGACCCAGTACTTC. This encodes CASGTGGEETQYF.